A selection of T cell receptor beta chains follows, all from one sample in a study of T-cell reconstitution after alpha-beta-depleted transplantation in children. TCRdb passed the PCR reads through MiXCR, listing each CDR3 protein once. The table lists about a million distinct CDR3 sequences, about 29% of them singletons. The sequences come from PBMCs, mostly from graft donor cells, collected 360 days after TCRalphabeta/CD19-depleted stem cell transplant. The receptors were sampled from a boy under two years old who had a stem cell transplant for SCID, so the T cells may come from the graft donor. Each CDR3 is given without its conserved first and last residue. The D gene is left open where the match is weak. Not all rows give a size; the values are once, few, many and, for expanded clones, a class.

V gene	clone size	D gene	J gene	CDR3 protein
TRBV19	.	.	TRBJ2-7	ASSMELADSYEQY
TRBV12-3/TRBV12-4	.	TRBD2	TRBJ2-1	ASSLGPAGLAVNEQF
TRBV27	few	TRBD1	TRBJ1-5	ASSSSGGRNQPQH
TRBV7-2	.	.	TRBJ2-3	ASSLVSRGTDTQY
TRBV20-1	few	.	TRBJ1-1	SARARSPRGTEAF
TRBV10-3	.	.	TRBJ2-1	AISEPEGYNEQF
TRBV7-8	.	TRBD1	TRBJ2-5	ASSLMAGGEETQY
TRBV20-1	once	.	TRBJ2-1	SASWGAVAYNEQF
TRBV9	.	.	TRBJ1-2	ASSVEDNGIYGYT
TRBV12-3/TRBV12-4	few	.	TRBJ2-5	ATGERQETQY
TRBV13	few	TRBD2	TRBJ2-1	ASSLAGLAGHEQF
TRBV5-5	.	.	TRBJ2-3	ASSLEGSADLSTQY
TRBV4-3	.	.	TRBJ2-5	ASSQSVLGGRGIGAQN
TRBV3-1	.	.	TRBJ2-3	ASSQDWAGLTDTQY
TRBV7-6	.	TRBD1	TRBJ2-1	ASSRQPPTGGNEQF
TRBV19	.	.	TRBJ2-2	ASTPSRRGETGELF
TRBV20-1	.	TRBD1	TRBJ2-4	SAMRQGGRNIQY
TRBV5-1	few	.	TRBJ1-1	ASSPRGFGNTEAF
TRBV12-3/TRBV12-4	few	.	TRBJ1-3	ASSPERGRSTIY
TRBV5-1	once	.	TRBJ2-1	ASTFAGAGYNEQF
TRBV7-6	few	.	TRBJ2-7	ASSLKSPYEQY
TRBV5-1	.	.	TRBJ2-7	ASSLQPGVDEQY
TRBV20-1	.	TRBD1	TRBJ1-4	SARQGALEKLF
TRBV5-1	.	.	TRBJ2-2	ASSLARQTERELF
TRBV6-5	.	.	TRBJ1-3	ASSYFAPSGNTIY
TRBV2	.	TRBD1	TRBJ2-2	ASSGQGRNTGELF
TRBV25-1	.	.	TRBJ2-5	ASSGGSWYQETQY
TRBV20-1	.	TRBD2	TRBJ2-7	STTSGAAYEQY
TRBV15	few	TRBD2	TRBJ2-5	ATSRGLGETQY
TRBV4-2	.	.	TRBJ2-1	ASSQGGYSYNEQF
TRBV20-1	few	.	TRBJ1-2	SARQPGDFIYGYT
TRBV12-3/TRBV12-4	few	.	TRBJ2-4	ASSLPRGVAKNIQY
TRBV15	once	.	TRBJ2-7	ATSSQGGPYEQY
TRBV27	few	.	TRBJ2-2	ASSLSRRNTGELF
TRBV7-9	.	.	TRBJ1-1	ASSLETGNTEAF
TRBV11-2	.	.	TRBJ1-3	ASSLSYSGNTIY
TRBV5-1	few	.	TRBJ2-7	ASSLAGQGRTYEQY
TRBV12-1	few	.	TRBJ2-5	ASSFRGGAQETQY
TRBV3-1	many	.	TRBJ2-4	ASSQDRNRIAKNIQY
TRBV5-1	.	TRBD2	TRBJ2-1	ASSWAGTNNEQF
TRBV12-3/TRBV12-4	.	.	TRBJ1-2	ASSFEVDYGYT
TRBV20-1	.	.	TRBJ2-7	SARATPGPTYEQY
TRBV5-6	.	TRBD1	TRBJ2-7	ASSTIATGTYEQY
TRBV5-6	few	.	TRBJ1-1	ASSFSRSGAEAF
TRBV12-3/TRBV12-4	few	TRBD1	TRBJ2-5	ASGQGRRETQY
TRBV15	few	TRBD1	TRBJ2-1	ATTRDRARSEQF
TRBV6-1	few	.	TRBJ1-2	ASTLGRSRGHT
TRBV28	many	TRBD2	TRBJ2-7	ASSFKRGGPYEQY
TRBV3-1	few	.	TRBJ1-1	ASSQVSRGNLNTEAF
TRBV12-3/TRBV12-4	.	.	TRBJ2-2	ASSEPGPPTGELF
TRBV4-2	few	.	TRBJ2-5	ASSQRQEGQGETQY
TRBV19	few	.	TRBJ1-1	ASKFTGLTEAF
TRBV20-1	.	.	TRBJ1-1	SAFGGAGTEAF